These T cell receptor beta chains were read from a single sample in a study of early T cells in non-severe SARS-CoV-2 infection. TCRdb reanalysed the 5' RACE reads using MiXCR and keeps one entry per CDR3 protein. The sample has some 96,000 distinct CDR3 sequences, approximately 11% seen once. The sample consisted of whole blood, taken at baseline. Receptors originate from an adult who was a healthcare worker with PCR-confirmed SARS-CoV-2 infection or an uninfected control (not recorded which). The CDR3 runs from the conserved cysteine through the conserved F or W. A D gene is named only where the DNA matches it firmly. The listing skips clone size in some rows; elsewhere it reads once, few, many or a size class.

V gene	D gene	clone size	J gene	CDR3 DNA	CDR3 protein
TRBV5-5	.	.	TRBJ2-7	TGTGCCAGCAGCTTGCAGGAGTTCTACGAGCAGTACTTC	CASSLQEFYEQYF
TRBV19	TRBD2	many	TRBJ2-3	TGTGCCAGTAGTGAACTAGCGGGAGGAACAGATACGCAGTATTTT	CASSELAGGTDTQYF
TRBV11-2	.	many	TRBJ2-2	TGTGCCAGCAGCCCAAATGTCAGGGGACTTACCAACACCGGGGAGCTGTTTTTT	CASSPNVRGLTNTGELFF
TRBV5-1	.	.	TRBJ2-1	TGCGCCAGCAGCTCAGATGGGGGGGCGGACAATGAGCAGTTCTTC	CASSSDGGADNEQFF
TRBV12-3/TRBV12-4	.	few	TRBJ2-2	TGTGCCAGCAGTCCTCGGGACACCGGGGAGCTGTTTTTT	CASSPRDTGELFF
TRBV24-1	TRBD1	.	TRBJ2-3	TGTGCCACTAACAGGGGGCCAAGCACAGATACGCAGTATTTT	CATNRGPSTDTQYF
TRBV20-1	TRBD2	few	TRBJ2-7	TGCAGTGCTGGCCGGGGGGGTCAGTACGAGCAGTACTTC	CSAGRGGQYEQYF
TRBV7-2	.	.	TRBJ2-2	TGTGCCAGCAGCTTAGTTAGCGGGAACACCGGGGAGCTGTTTTTT	CASSLVSGNTGELFF
TRBV29-1	TRBD2	.	TRBJ2-1	TGCAGCGTTGGGGGACTAGCGGAACCTTACAATGAGCAGTTCTTC	CSVGGLAEPYNEQFF
TRBV6-5	.	.	TRBJ2-3	TGTGCCAGCAGTCTCCGTGGGGGTGACACAGATACGCAGTATTTT	CASSLRGGDTDTQYF
TRBV29-1	.	many	TRBJ1-2	TGCAGCGTTGTTCTGGCCGAGGACTATGGCTACACCTTC	CSVVLAEDYGYTF
TRBV6-5	.	many	TRBJ2-7	TGTGCCAGCACCAAGACTAGTTTTGCTCTCGGCGAGCAGTACTTC	CASTKTSFALGEQYF
TRBV6-1	.	.	TRBJ2-7	TGTGCCAGCAGCCCGACAGGAATGTACGAGCAGTACTTC	CASSPTGMYEQYF
TRBV5-6	.	.	TRBJ2-2	TGTGCCAGCAGCTGGAAGGACAGCCGGCTAGGGGTGTTTTTT	CASSWKDSRLGVFF
TRBV11-1	.	many	TRBJ2-1	TGTGCCAGCAGCTTTGCGGGATACAATGAGCAGTTCTTC	CASSFAGYNEQFF
TRBV2	.	.	TRBJ1-2	TGTGCCAGCAGTGAGGCAACCTATGGCTACACCTTC	CASSEATYGYTF
TRBV7-3	TRBD2	few	TRBJ2-3	TGTGCCAGCAGCCTCGGGACTAGCGCAGATACGCAGTATTTT	CASSLGTSADTQYF
TRBV7-3	TRBD2	many	TRBJ2-2	TGTGCCAGCAGCTTAATAGCGGGAGGGCCCACCGGGGAGCTGTTTTTT	CASSLIAGGPTGELFF
TRBV6-6	.	few	TRBJ1-1	TGTGCCAGCACCACTCTCAGAGAGGCTGAAGCTTTCTTT	CASTTLREAEAFF
TRBV19	.	.	TRBJ1-1	TGTGCCAGTTTTCATACGGGGCCGGGCACTGAAGCTTTCTTT	CASFHTGPGTEAFF
TRBV29-1	.	.	TRBJ1-6	TGCAGCGTTGGTCAGGGTAATTCACCCCTCCACTTT	CSVGQGNSPLHF
TRBV15	.	.	TRBJ2-7	TGTGCCACCGCGAGTCGGAATCGGGCTGACGAGCAGTACTTC	CATASRNRADEQYF
TRBV5-1	TRBD2	few	TRBJ2-1	TGCGCCAGCAGCTTGGAGGGACTAGCGGGCGTTGATGAGCAGTTCTTC	CASSLEGLAGVDEQFF
TRBV28	.	.	TRBJ2-2	TGTGCCAGCAGTTCCTCTAACACCGGGGAGCTGTTTTTT	CASSSSNTGELFF
TRBV27	TRBD2	few	TRBJ2-5	TGTGCCAGCAGGCCAGGGACTAGCGCCCAAGAGACCCAGTACTTC	CASRPGTSAQETQYF
TRBV18	.	many	TRBJ1-1	TGTGCCAGCTCACCGACCATGAACACTGAAGCTTTCTTT	CASSPTMNTEAFF